The present T cell receptor (beta chain) was sequenced within a study of OX40 agonist ivuxolimab in advanced cancers. In the study overall: Participants, 80% to 90% male, averaged about 59 years of age, ranging from roughly 20 to 85. Study results and limitations: On average, a greater number of expanded clones characterised CD8+ T cells relative to CD4+.

Regarding this clone: Its matching antigen is unknown.

Per the germline V gene, CDR1 is KGHSH and CDR2 is LQKENI. J lost 4 bases, V lost 0 bases, and 4 bases had no gene match. This CDR3 contains 15 residues. Profiling relied on immunoSEQ multiplex PCR, and the TCRdb table lists in-frame clones only, not all of them. This table holds 20,000 or so clones, around 91% found once. The chain uses TRBV18 and TRBJ2-5, with 8 bases identical to TRBD1. The sample consisted of CD4+ or CD8+ T cells sorted from blood, taken in a trial of the OX40 agonist ivuxolimab. This clonotype was sampled from an adult with an advanced solid tumor such as melanoma, head and neck, liver or kidney cancer. For the CDR3, the DNA is TGTGCCAGCTCACCACCTGGACAGGGTGTAGAGACCCAGTACTTC. Translated, it gives CASSPPGQGVETQYF.